One and the same sample provided the 20 T cell receptor beta chains below, sequenced in a study of T cell responses to AZD1222 COVID-19 vaccine. The table came from immunoSEQ multiplex PCR; TCRdb's copy has only in-frame clones and leaves some out. The table shows 55,000 to 65,000 clones, with 80% occurring only once. This sample comprised peripheral blood, obtained 28 days after the second AZD1222 dose. The receptors here all came from an adult who received the AZD1222 COVID-19 vaccine.

This chain uses TRBV27 with TRBJ1-2; D is undetermined. This CDR3 has 14 residues. V was trimmed by 0 bases and J by 6 bases, leaving 11 bases between them. The germline V gene encodes CDR1 MNHEY and CDR2 SMNVEV (reference sequence). Here the CDR3 reads CASSLSRGTHGYTF. CDR3 in DNA: TGTGCCAGCAGTTTATCCCGGGGAACCCATGGCTACACCTTC.

CDR3 nucleotides: TGTGCCAGTAGTATCAGCGAGGGCTACACCTTC. The encoded protein is CASSISEGYTF. The gene calls are TRBV19 and TRBJ1-2; D is uncertain. The CDR3 is 11 residues long. The ends were cut back, 3 bases at V and 8 bases at J, with 7 bases in the middle. Germline V gene data show CDR1 as LNHDA and CDR2 as SQIVND (reference sequence).

The V call is TRBV2, the J call TRBJ1-1; TRBD1 matches 8 bases. Losses at the gene ends were 6 bases for V and 6 bases for J; bases not matched to a gene: 6. This CDR3 region has 13 residues. Germline values: CDR1 SNHLY, CDR2 FYNNEI. CDR3 sequence (DNA): TGTGCCAGCAGCCGGGACAGGAGTTCTGAAGCTTTCTTT. Its translation: CASSRDRSSEAFF.

This chain joins TRBV7-9 and TRBJ1-2; the match to TRBD1 covers 7 bases. The CDR3 spans 18 residues. Per the germline V gene, CDR1 is SEHNR and CDR2 is FQNEAQ (reference sequence). Trimming took 1 base from V and 8 from J; bases not matched to a gene: 19. In nucleotides, the CDR3 is TGTGCCAGCAGCTTAGTAATTGGTGCGGGGCGACAGGGACGGGGCTACACCTTC. It is translated as CASSLVIGAGRQGRGYTF.

The chain employs TRBV11-3 and TRBJ2-1, with D possibly TRBD2 on 5 matching bases. This CDR3 has 12 amino acids. Germline assignment: CDR1 SGHNT and CDR2 YENEEA. The germline V and J ends were trimmed by 5 bases and 7 bases, with 9 bases remaining between them. For the CDR3, the DNA is TGTGCCAGCAGCCCGGGGAGAAATGAGCAGTTCTTC. Its translation is CASSPGRNEQFF.

This sequence joins TRBV5-4 and TRBJ1-2, with D perhaps matching TRBD1 (5 bases). In germline, CDR1 is SGHNT, CDR2 YYREEE (reference sequence). The CDR3 has 15 residues. Trimming took off 2 bases at V and 1 base at J, with 12 bases between the two ends. The CDR3 DNA follows: TGTGCCAGCAGCTTAACCGGGGCCAATAACTATGGCTACACCTTC. This translates into CASSLTGANNYGYTF.

CDR3 loop: CASSQETGTSQPQHF. CDR3 DNA sequence: TGTGCCAGCAGCCAAGAGACAGGGACGTCACAGCCCCAGCATTTT. The chain links TRBV4-2 to TRBJ1-5, with 7 bases fitting TRBD1. V shed 0 bases and J 7 bases; nucleotides not matched to a gene: 6. This CDR3 is 15 amino acids long. CDR1 is LGHNA and CDR2 is YNFKEQ in the germline V gene.

This clone was observed a few times. The chain combines TRBV5-5 with TRBJ2-1; 9 positions agree with TRBD1. Germline V gene sequence: CDR1 SGHKS, CDR2 YYEKEE (reference sequence). CDR3 length: 18 residues. Trimming took 4 bases from V and 5 from J; bases not matched to a gene: 16. CDR3 in amino acids: CASSPNHRDRVVHNEQFF. CDR3 nucleotides: TGTGCCAGCAGCCCGAATCACCGGGACAGGGTTGTCCACAATGAGCAGTTCTTC.

The CDR3 nucleotides read TGTGCCAGCAGCTTAAGGGCTTGGCTAGCGGGATACACAGATACGCAGTATTTT. It codes for CASSLRAWLAGYTDTQYF. The rearrangement joins TRBV11-2 to TRBJ2-3, with 9 bases matching TRBD2. Per germline, CDR1 SGHAT and CDR2 FQNNGV. V lost 2 bases to trimming and J lost 2 bases; unmatched junction nucleotides: 11. This CDR3 is 18 amino acids long.

This clone showed up just once. The gene calls are TRBV27 and TRBJ1-6; the D gene is possibly TRBD1 (5 bases). The CDR3 is 14 residues long. V was pared by 6 bases and J by 11 bases, with 17 bases between. The germline gives CDR1 MNHEY, CDR2 SMNVEV (reference sequence). The CDR3 nucleotides read TGTGCCAGCAGCGAACGAGGGGTGCGTCCACCCCTCCACTTT. It specifies CASSERGVRPPLHF.

The V and J genes are TRBV3-1 (or the pseudogene TRBV3-2) and TRBJ2-7; the match to TRBD1 covers 8 bases. The CDR3 contains 13 residues. V was pared by 7 bases and J by 5 bases, with 7 bases of the junction left unmatched. Germline CDR1 and CDR2: LGHDT and YNNKEL (reference sequence). The CDR3 DNA reads TGTGCCAGCATTAAGGGACAGGTTAACGAGCAGTACTTC. Translating gives CASIKGQVNEQYF.

This clone was found once. The J gene is TRBJ2-3, the V gene TRBV15; possibly TRBD2 for D (6 bases). Germline CDR1 LNHNV, CDR2 YYDKDF (reference sequence). V dropped 5 bases and J dropped 2 bases, with 17 bases sitting between them. The CDR3 is made up of 16 amino acids. CDR3 coding DNA: TGTGCCACCAGCGACAACGGAGGGGACCTCACAGATACGCAGTATTTT. It specifies CATSDNGGDLTDTQYF. The variable domain in full, completed from reference TRBV15 and TRBJ2-3, reads DAMVIQNPRYQVTQFGKPVTLSCSQTLNHNVMYWYQQKSSQAPKLLFHYYDKDFNNEADTPDNFQSRRPNTSFCFLDIRSPGLGDTAMYLCATSDNGGDLTDTQYFGPGTRLTVL.

The chain couples TRBV6-6 to TRBJ2-5, with a tentative D call TRBD2 (5 bases). Germline lookup yields CDR1 MNHNY and CDR2 SVGAGI (reference sequence). Trimming took 2 bases from V and 2 from J, leaving 9 bases between them. This CDR3 region has 14 residues. CDR3 amino acids: CASSYTRTQETQYF. The CDR3 region has the DNA TGTGCCAGCAGTTACACTAGAACTCAAGAGACCCAGTACTTC.

The chain combines TRBV30 with TRBJ2-6; D ambiguous. The germline V gene has CDR1 GTSNPN and CDR2 SVGIG (reference sequence). The CDR3 covers 13 residues. V lost 3 bases and J lost 4, with 7 bases in between. DNA of the CDR3: TGTGCCTGGAGACCTACGGGGGCCAACGTCCTGACTTTC. Translating gives CAWRPTGANVLTF.

This clone was found a few times. The chain joins TRBV19 to TRBJ1-5; perhaps TRBD1 as D (6 bases). Germline V gene data show CDR1 as LNHDA and CDR2 as SQIVND (reference sequence). The CDR3 loop spans 14 amino acids. V lost 3 bases and J lost 8, with 14 bases in between. CDR3 coding DNA: TGTGCCAGTAGTATGTCGGGGGCGAGGGAGCCCCAGCATTTT. Residues: CASSMSGAREPQHF. The whole variable domain, remainder taken from reference TRBV19 and TRBJ1-5, is DGGITQSPKYLFRKEGQNVTLSCEQNLNHDAMYWYRQDPGQGLRLIYYSQIVNDFQKGDIAEGYSVSREKKESFPLTVTSAQKNPTAFYLCASSMSGAREPQHFGDGTRLSIL.

V is TRBV18 and J is TRBJ2-3; TRBD1 matches 9 bases. V shed 2 bases, J shed 8 bases, and the junction held 5 bases outside the gene matches. The germline V gene has CDR1 KGHSH and CDR2 LQKENI. The CDR3 is 14 residues long. The DNA for the CDR3 is TGTGCCAGCTCACCAACAGGGGGCGAAGTTACGCAGTATTTT. Residues: CASSPTGGEVTQYF.

The rearrangement joins TRBV2 to TRBJ2-3; D gene ambiguous. CDR1 SNHLY and CDR2 FYNNEI come from the germline V gene. V was trimmed by 4 bases and J by 3 bases, leaving 11 bases between them. The length of the CDR3 is 14 residues. The CDR3 loop is CASSGNTFTDTQYF. DNA for the CDR3: TGTGCCAGCAGTGGCAACACGTTTACAGATACGCAGTATTTT.

The genes are TRBV5-1 and TRBJ2-6; D is possibly TRBD1 (5 bases). This CDR3 is 15 amino acids long. Trimming pared 6 bases from V and 9 bases from J, leaving 19 bases between. CDR1 SGHRS and CDR2 YFSETQ come from the germline V gene. The CDR3 sequence: CASTTGHQSLNVLTF. DNA of the CDR3: TGCGCCAGCACCACTGGACACCAGTCACTCAACGTCCTGACTTTC.

The genes are TRBV19 and TRBJ1-2, with unresolved D. Germline V CDR1 and CDR2: LNHDA, SQIVND (reference sequence). The V end was cut by 3 bases, the J end by 7 bases, with 18 bases between. The CDR3 extends over 15 amino acids. CDR3 residues: CASSMSPGRAVGYTF. The CDR3 nucleotides are TGTGCCAGTAGTATGAGCCCAGGACGCGCGGTTGGCTACACCTTC.

The J gene is TRBJ1-2, the V gene TRBV14; D unclear. CDR1 is SGHDN and CDR2 is FVKESK in the germline V gene. This CDR3 has 15 residues. The V end lost 0 bases, the J end lost 7 bases, and 15 bases lay between the germline ends. Here the CDR3 reads CASSQDRGGVGGYTF. The CDR3, as DNA: TGTGCCAGCAGCCAAGATCGGGGAGGCGTTGGTGGCTACACCTTC. The full variable domain, completed using reference TRBV14 and TRBJ1-2, is EAGVTQFPSHSVIEKGQTVTLRCDPISGHDNLYWYRRVMGKEIKFLLHFVKESKQDESGMPNNRFLAERTGGTYSTLKVQPAELEDSGVYFCASSQDRGGVGGYTFGSGTRLTVV.